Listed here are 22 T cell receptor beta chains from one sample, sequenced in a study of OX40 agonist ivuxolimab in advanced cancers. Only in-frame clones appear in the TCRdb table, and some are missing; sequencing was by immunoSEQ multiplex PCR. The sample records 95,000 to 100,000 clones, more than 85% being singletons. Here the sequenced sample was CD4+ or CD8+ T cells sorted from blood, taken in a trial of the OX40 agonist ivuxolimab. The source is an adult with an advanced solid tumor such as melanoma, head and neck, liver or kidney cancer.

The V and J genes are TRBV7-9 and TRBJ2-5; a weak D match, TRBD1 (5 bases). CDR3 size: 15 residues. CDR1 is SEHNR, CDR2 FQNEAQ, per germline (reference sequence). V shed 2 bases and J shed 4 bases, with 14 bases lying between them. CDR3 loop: CASSLYEAGRETQYF. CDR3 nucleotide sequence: TGTGCCAGCAGCTTATATGAGGCAGGGCGAGAGACCCAGTACTTC.

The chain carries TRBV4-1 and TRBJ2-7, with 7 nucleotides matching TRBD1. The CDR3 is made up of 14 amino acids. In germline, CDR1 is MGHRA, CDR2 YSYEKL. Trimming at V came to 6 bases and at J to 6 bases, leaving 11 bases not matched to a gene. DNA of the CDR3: TGCGCCAGCAGTCGACTCTCGACAGGGCGCGAGCAGTACTTC. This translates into CASSRLSTGREQYF.

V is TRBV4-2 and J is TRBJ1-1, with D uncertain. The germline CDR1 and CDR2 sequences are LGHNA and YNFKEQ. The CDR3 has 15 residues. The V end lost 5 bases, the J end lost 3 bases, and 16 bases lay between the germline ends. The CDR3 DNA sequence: TGTGCCAGCAGCTTACGGACGGTGGAGGACACTGAAGCTTTCTTT. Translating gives CASSLRTVEDTEAFF.

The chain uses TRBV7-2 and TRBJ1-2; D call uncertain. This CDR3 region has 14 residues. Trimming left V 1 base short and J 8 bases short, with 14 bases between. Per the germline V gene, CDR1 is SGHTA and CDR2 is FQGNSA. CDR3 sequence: CASSLEGRAKGYTF. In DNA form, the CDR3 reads TGTGCCAGCAGCTTAGAAGGGAGGGCTAAAGGCTACACCTTC. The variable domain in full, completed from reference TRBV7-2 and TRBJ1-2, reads GAGVSQSPSNKVTEKGKDVELRCDPISGHTALYWYRQSLGQGLEFLIYFQGNSAPDKSGLPSDRFSAERTGGSVSTLTIQRTQQEDSAVYLCASSLEGRAKGYTFGSGTRLTVV.

CDR3 nucleotide sequence: TGTGCCTGGGGCCGGCCTAGTGGGCCCCAGCATTTT. Translating it yields CAWGRPSGPQHF. J is TRBJ1-5 and V is TRBV30; no clear D. Trimming stripped 5 bases from V and 9 bases from J, with 14 bases between. This CDR3 has 12 residues. CDR1 is GTSNPN, CDR2 SVGIG, per germline (reference sequence). Full variable domain (outside the CDR3, taken from reference TRBV30 and TRBJ1-5): SQTIHQWPATLVQPVGSPLSLECTVEGTSNPNLYWYRQAAGRGLQLLFYSVGIGQISSEVPQNLSASRPQDRQFILSSKKLLLSDSGFYLCAWGRPSGPQHFGDGTRLSIL.

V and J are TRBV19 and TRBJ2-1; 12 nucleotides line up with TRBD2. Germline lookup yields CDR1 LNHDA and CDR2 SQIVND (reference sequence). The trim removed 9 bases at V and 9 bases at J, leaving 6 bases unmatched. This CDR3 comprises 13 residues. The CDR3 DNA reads TGTGCCAGCAGACTAGCGGGAGAGGGTGAGCAGTTCTTC. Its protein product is CASRLAGEGEQFF.

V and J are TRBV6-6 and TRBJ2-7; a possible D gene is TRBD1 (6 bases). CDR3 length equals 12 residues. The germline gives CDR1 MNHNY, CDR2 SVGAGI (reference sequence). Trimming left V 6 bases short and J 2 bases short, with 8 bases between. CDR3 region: CASSGDTYEQYF. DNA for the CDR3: TGTGCCAGCAGCGGGGACACCTACGAGCAGTACTTC.

The CDR3, as DNA: TGTGCCAGCAGTTACAAGGGGAGAGATTCACCCCTCCACTTT. Its translation: CASSYKGRDSPLHF. The chain links TRBV6-6 to TRBJ1-6; a possible D gene is TRBD1 (5 bases). Deletions cut 2 bases from V and 8 bases from J, with 10 bases between. The CDR3 is 14 amino acids. Germline V CDR1 and CDR2: MNHNY, SVGAGI (reference sequence).

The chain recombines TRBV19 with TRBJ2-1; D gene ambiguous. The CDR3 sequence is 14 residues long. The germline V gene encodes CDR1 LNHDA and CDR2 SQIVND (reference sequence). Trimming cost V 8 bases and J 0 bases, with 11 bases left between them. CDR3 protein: CASCRTNSYNEQFF. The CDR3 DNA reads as TGTGCCAGTTGCCGCACCAACTCCTACAATGAGCAGTTCTTC.

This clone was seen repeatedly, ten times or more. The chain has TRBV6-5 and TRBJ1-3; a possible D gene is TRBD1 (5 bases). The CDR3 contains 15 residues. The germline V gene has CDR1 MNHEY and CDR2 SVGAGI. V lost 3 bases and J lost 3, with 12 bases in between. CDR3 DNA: TGTGCCAGCAGTTATGCGCAGGGCGGTGGAAACACCATATATTTT. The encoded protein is CASSYAQGGGNTIYF.

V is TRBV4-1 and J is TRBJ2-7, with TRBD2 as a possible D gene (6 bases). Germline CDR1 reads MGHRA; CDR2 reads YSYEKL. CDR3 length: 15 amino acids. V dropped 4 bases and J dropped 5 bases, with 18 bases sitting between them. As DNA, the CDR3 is TGCGCCAGCAGCCGATCGGGACTCCCTACGGACGAGCAGTACGTC. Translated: CASSRSGLPTDEQYV.

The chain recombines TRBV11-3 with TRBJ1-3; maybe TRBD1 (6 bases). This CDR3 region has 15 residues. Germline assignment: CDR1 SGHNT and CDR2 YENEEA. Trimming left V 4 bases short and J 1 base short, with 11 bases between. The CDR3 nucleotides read TGTGCCAGCAGCTACACACAGGGTTCTGGAAACACCATATATTTT. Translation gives CASSYTQGSGNTIYF.

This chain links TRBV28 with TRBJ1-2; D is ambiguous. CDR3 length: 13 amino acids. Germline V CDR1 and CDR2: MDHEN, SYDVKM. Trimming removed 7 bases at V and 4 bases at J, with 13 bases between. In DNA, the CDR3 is TGTGCCAGCACCCTCCCCGGCGGCTATGGCTACACCTTC. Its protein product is CASTLPGGYGYTF.

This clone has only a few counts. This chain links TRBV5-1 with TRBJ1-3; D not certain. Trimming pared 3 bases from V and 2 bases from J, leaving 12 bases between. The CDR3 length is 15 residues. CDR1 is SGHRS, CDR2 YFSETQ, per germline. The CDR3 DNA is TGCGCCAGCAGCTCCTTCCAGGCGGCTGGAAACACCATATATTTT. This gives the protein CASSSFQAAGNTIYF.

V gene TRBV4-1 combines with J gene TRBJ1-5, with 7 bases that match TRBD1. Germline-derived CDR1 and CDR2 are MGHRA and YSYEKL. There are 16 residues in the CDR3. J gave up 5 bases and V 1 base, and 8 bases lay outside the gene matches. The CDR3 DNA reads TGCGCCAGCAGCCAAGCCCAGGACAGGTTTGATCAGCCCCAGCATTTT. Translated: CASSQAQDRFDQPQHF.

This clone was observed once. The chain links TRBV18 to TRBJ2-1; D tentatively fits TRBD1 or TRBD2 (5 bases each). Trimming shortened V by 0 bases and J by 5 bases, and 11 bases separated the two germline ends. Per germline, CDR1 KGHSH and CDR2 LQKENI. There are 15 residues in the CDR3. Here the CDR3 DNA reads TGTGCCAGCTCACCACCGGGACCGGGCAACAATGAGCAGTTCTTC. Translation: CASSPPGPGNNEQFF.

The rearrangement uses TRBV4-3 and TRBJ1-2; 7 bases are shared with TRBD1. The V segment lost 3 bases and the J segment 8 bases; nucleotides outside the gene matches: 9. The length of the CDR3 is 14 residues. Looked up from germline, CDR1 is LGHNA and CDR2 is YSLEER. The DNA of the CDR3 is TGCGCCAGCAGCCAGTCGGACAGGCCGAGCGGCTACACCTTC. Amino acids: CASSQSDRPSGYTF.

The DNA for the CDR3 is TGTGCCAGCAGCCGGCCCGGCAGCTCCTACAATGAGCAGTTCTTC. This gives the protein CASSRPGSSYNEQFF. The J gene is TRBJ2-1, the V gene TRBV9; D is unclear. The CDR3 sequence is 15 residues long. V dropped 4 bases and J dropped 0 bases, with 11 bases sitting between them. In germline, CDR1 is SGDLS, CDR2 YYNGEE.

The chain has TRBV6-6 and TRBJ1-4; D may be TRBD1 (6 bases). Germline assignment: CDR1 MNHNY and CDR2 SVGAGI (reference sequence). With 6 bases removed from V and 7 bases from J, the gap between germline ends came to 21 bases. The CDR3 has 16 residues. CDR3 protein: CASSLGGAGMGEKLFF. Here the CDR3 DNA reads TGTGCCAGCAGCCTCGGGGGGGCAGGGATGGGTGAAAAACTGTTTTTT.

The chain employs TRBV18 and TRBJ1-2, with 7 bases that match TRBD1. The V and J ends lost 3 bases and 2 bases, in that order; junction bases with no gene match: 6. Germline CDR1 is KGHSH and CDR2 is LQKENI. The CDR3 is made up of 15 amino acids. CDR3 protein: CASSPQGVGNYGYTF. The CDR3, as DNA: TGTGCCAGCTCACCTCAGGGGGTCGGGAACTATGGCTACACCTTC.

Here the CDR3 reads CASRPRALGQPQHF. Written as DNA, the CDR3 is TGTGCCAGTAGGCCTCGGGCCCTAGGTCAGCCCCAGCATTTT. The rearrangement uses TRBV19 and TRBJ1-5; D remains unclear. V gave up 6 bases and J gave up 6 bases, with 15 bases separating them. Germline V CDR1 and CDR2: LNHDA, SQIVND (reference sequence). The CDR3 is 14 residues long.

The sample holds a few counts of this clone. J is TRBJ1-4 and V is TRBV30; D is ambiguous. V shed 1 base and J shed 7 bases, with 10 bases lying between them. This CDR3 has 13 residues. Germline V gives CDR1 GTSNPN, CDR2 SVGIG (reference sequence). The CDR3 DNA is TGTGCCTGGAGTGACGGGGTTACTGAAAAACTGTTTTTT. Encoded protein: CAWSDGVTEKLFF.